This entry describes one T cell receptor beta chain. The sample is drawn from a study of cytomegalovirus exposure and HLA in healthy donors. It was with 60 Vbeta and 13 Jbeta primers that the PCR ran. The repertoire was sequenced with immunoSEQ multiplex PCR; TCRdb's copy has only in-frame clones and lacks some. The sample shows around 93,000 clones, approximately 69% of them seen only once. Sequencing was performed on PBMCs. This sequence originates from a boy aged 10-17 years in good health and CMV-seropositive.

CDR3 protein: CASSVRGGAYNEQFF. In DNA form, the CDR3 reads TGTGCCAGCAGCGTACGCGGGGGGGCCTACAATGAGCAGTTCTTC. The rearrangement joins TRBV9 to TRBJ2-1; 9 bases match TRBD2. The CDR3 is 15 amino acids. V lost 1 base and J lost 2; bases outside the gene matches: 1. Looked up from germline, CDR1 is SGDLS and CDR2 is YYNGEE.